The rows below give T cell receptor beta chains drawn from one sample of a study of shared clonotypes between healthy human individuals. Profiling relied on immunoSEQ multiplex PCR, and the TCRdb table lists in-frame clones only, not all of them. The repertoire includes approximately 500,000 clones, approximately 81% of them detected once, and 9.5% to 15% sits in the top ten. The material sequenced was PBMCs. Receptors were obtained from a woman aged 40 to 50 in good health. Some clones in this sample may be carry-over from other donors' samples. Both conserved end residues are part of each CDR3. Each record gives: D gene, J gene, V gene, clone size, CDR3 protein, CDR3 DNA. D genes are given only for firm matches. Clone size is not always given. Where it is, it says once, few, many or a class for expanded clones.

TRBD2 TRBJ2-7 TRBV25-1 . CASSDLTSGHRDEQYF TGTGCAAGCAGCGACCTCACTAGCGGCCATAGGGACGAGCAGTACTTC
TRBD1 TRBJ1-2 TRBV5-6 . CASNLGWDRGLVDYGYTF TGTGCCAGCAACCTAGGTTGGGACAGGGGACTGGTTGACTATGGCTACACCTTC
TRBD1 TRBJ2-3 TRBV5-6 . CASSRGQGEGDTQYF TGTGCCAGCAGCCGGGGACAGGGAGAAGGAGATACGCAGTATTTT
TRBD2 TRBJ2-7 TRBV25-1 few CASSAGLAGEGYEQYF TGTGCCAGCAGTGCGGGACTAGCGGGAGAGGGGTATGAGCAGTACTTC
. TRBJ2-1 TRBV7-9 . CASSLLWDRRSYEQFF TGTGCCAGCAGCTTACTGTGGGACCGTAGGAGCTATGAGCAGTTCTTC
. TRBJ2-7 TRBV13 . CASSLGRVGEQYF TGTGCCAGCAGCTTGGGCAGGGTAGGTGAGCAGTACTTC
TRBD2 TRBJ2-7 TRBV7-3 . CASSPTSGRPYEQYF TGTGCCAGCAGCCCGACTAGCGGGAGACCCTACGAGCAGTACTTC
. TRBJ2-5 TRBV30 . CAQRGIGETQYF TGTGCCCAACGGGGGATTGGAGAGACCCAGTACTTC
TRBD2 TRBJ2-1 TRBV28 . CASRPGTTPGSSYNEQFF TGTGCCAGCAGACCCGGGACTACCCCGGGGAGCTCCTACAATGAGCAGTTCTTC
. TRBJ1-1 TRBV20-1 . CSATGRKEAFF TGCAGTGCAACGGGACGAAAAGAAGCTTTCTTT